The present T cell receptor beta chain was sequenced within a study of shared clonotypes between healthy human individuals. General study findings and limits: It was the non-shared clonotypes that had lower generation probabilities than clonotypes shared by all four donors.

Worth noting for this clone: The antigen remains undetermined.

Libraries were prepared by immunoSEQ multiplex PCR; TCRdb keeps only in-frame clonotypes and omits some of them. Among about 2.3 million clones listed, over 90% were seen once. The germline V gene encodes CDR1 SGHNT and CDR2 YYREEE (reference sequence). This CDR3 has 14 amino acids. Trimming removed 2 bases from V and 4 bases from J, with 10 bases in between. This sequence was found in a man aged 18 to 30 in good health. Some clones in this sample may be carry-over from other donors' samples. This chain uses TRBV5-4 with TRBJ2-1, with TRBD1 as a possible D gene (6 bases). Input material: naive CD4+ T cells from PBMCs. Subset specified: CD45RA+ positively selected. CDR3 DNA: TGTGCCAGCAGCTTAAGGACAGCATACAATGAGCAGTTCTTC. It yields the protein CASSLRTAYNEQFF.